This TCR beta chain was obtained from a study of shared clonotypes between healthy human individuals. Study-wide context: The plates for each donor numbered three CD4 naive, three CD4 memory, two CD8 naive and one CD8 memory.

CD8 cells classed as naive were CD45RO-negative and positively selected for CCR7, excluding terminally differentiated effector memory CD45RA+ cells. CDR1 is SEHNR, CDR2 FQNEAQ, per germline (reference sequence). V shed 6 bases and J 4 bases; nucleotides not matched to a gene: 12. The CDR3 is made up of 16 amino acids. In its sample, this clone was seen once. Data came from immunoSEQ multiplex PCR; TCRdb stores just in-frame clones and leaves some out. Of about 590,000 clones listed, 95% to 96% are singletons. Sequencing used naive CD8+ T cells sorted from blood. The chain couples TRBV7-9 to TRBJ2-5; 9 nucleotides line up with TRBD2. The TCR sequence derives from a woman aged 25 to 39 in good health. The CDR3 nucleotides are TGTGCCAGCAGACGAATTAGCGGGAGTAGTTCAGAGACCCAGTACTTC. Its translation is CASRRISGSSSETQYF.